One sample yielded the 21 T cell receptor beta chains listed below, sequenced in a study of tumor-infiltrating lymphocytes in primary liver carcinoma. Making TCR beta cDNA involved roughly 0.55 ug total RNA and a constant-region primer. Sequencing libraries for TCR beta derived from three nested multiplex PCR rounds that used slightly modified ARM-PCR. Each of the first two PCR rounds ran around 10 cycles with TRBV1-TRBV30 forward and C-beta reverse primers. TCRdb re-called the multiplex PCR reads through MiXCR, storing one row per CDR3 protein. The repertoire holds 90,000 to 150,000 distinct CDR3 sequences, with about two thirds as singletons. The source material, roughly 18-30 mg of unsorted bulk tissue, was used to co-extract RNA and DNA. The sequencing sample was made of tumor-adjacent normal liver tissue. Source of these receptors: a woman aged 55 to 70 with primary liver carcinoma and hepatitis B virus infection.

In its sample, this clonotype was seen once. V is TRBV11-2 and J is TRBJ2-1, with 7 bases identical to TRBD1. CDR1 and CDR2 (germline): SGHAT, FQNNGV. Trimming at V came to 5 bases and at J to 7 bases, leaving 14 bases not matched to a gene. The CDR3 totals 16 residues. CDR3 bases: TGTGCCAGCAGCATGAGGCGACAGGGTAGGGTAAATGAGCAGTTCTTC. Translation: CASSMRRQGRVNEQFF.

There are a few counts of this clonotype. Possible read error: a much larger clone is one base away. The chain carries TRBV13 and TRBJ2-7; a possible D gene is TRBD1 (6 bases). The germline CDR1 and CDR2 sequences are PRHDT and FYEKMQ (reference sequence). V lost 3 bases and J 3 bases, leaving 12 bases between the germline ends. The CDR3 spans 14 residues. The CDR3 is CASSFQGSIYEQYF. The CDR3 bases are TGTGCCAGCAGCTTTCAGGGGTCTATCTACGAGCAGTACTTC.

For the CDR3, the DNA is TGCAGTGCTACGACAGGGGTGGCCGGGGAGCTGTTTTTT. Its protein product is CSATTGVAGELFF. This sequence joins TRBV20-1 and TRBJ2-2; 8 bases match TRBD1. The ends lost 4 bases at V and 6 bases at J; junction bases unmatched: 4. Germline lookup yields CDR1 DFQATT and CDR2 SNEGSKA (reference sequence). This CDR3 is built from 13 residues.

On this clonotype itself: One end of the junction does not line up with germline, which may come from a read error. This chain joins TRBV6-1 and TRBJ1-5, with D tentatively TRBD1 (6 bases). Germline V lookup: CDR1 MNHNS, CDR2 SASEGT. The CDR3 extends over 16 amino acids. The CDR3: CASRHRAQRTDQPQHF. The CDR3, as DNA: TGTGCTAGCAGACACAGGGCTCAAAGGACTGATCAGCCCCAGCATTTT.

With respect to this clonotype: It may be a read error: a sequence one base away is much more abundant. The chain recombines TRBV28 with TRBJ2-7; D perhaps matches TRBD2 (5 bases). The CDR3 is made up of 13 amino acids. Trimming shortened V by 8 bases and J by 8 bases, and 19 bases separated the two germline ends. Germline V gene sequence: CDR1 MDHEN, CDR2 SYDVKM. DNA of the CDR3: TGTGCCAGCGCCCAATCCCCCCGGGAAAAGCAGTACTTC. This encodes CASAQSPREKQYF.

Comment on this clonotype: A much more abundant neighbour one base away suggests this may be a read error. The chain couples TRBV25-1 to TRBJ2-1, with 7 bases matching TRBD2. The CDR3 spans 15 residues. Trimming at V came to 8 bases and at J to 2 bases, leaving 9 bases not matched to a gene. CDR1 is MGHDK, CDR2 SYGVNS, per germline. This chain's CDR3 is CASGKGGRTYNEQFF. The CDR3 bases are TGTGCCAGCGGAAAGGGAGGGAGGACCTACAATGAGCAGTTCTTC. Full variable domain (missing parts from reference TRBV25-1 and TRBJ2-1): EADIYQTPRYLVIGTGKKITLECSQTMGHDKMYWYQQDPGMELHLIHYSYGVNSTEKGDLSSESTVSRIRTEHFPLTLESARPSHTSQYLCASGKGGRTYNEQFFGPGTRLTVL.

As regards this clonotype: The conserved phenylalanine or tryptophan is not found at the CDR3 terminus, so this likely reflects a read error. The chain couples TRBV29-1 to TRBJ2-2; TRBD1 matches 8 bases. CDR3 length: 15 residues. Germline V gene sequence: CDR1 SQVTM, CDR2 ANQGSEA. The CDR3 region is CSVDAGGSYTGKLFL. The CDR3 nucleotides are TGCAGCGTTGATGCAGGGGGCTCGTACACCGGGAAGCTGTTTCTT.

Concerning this clonotype: Since the CDR3 does not end with the conserved phenylalanine or tryptophan, this likely comes from a read error. This chain uses TRBV7-9 with TRBJ1-5; D unclear. Germline values: CDR1 SEHNR, CDR2 FQNEAQ (reference sequence). Trimming stripped 4 bases from V and 2 bases from J, with 12 bases between. The CDR3 runs 15 residues. The CDR3 region has the DNA TGTGCCAGCAGCTCCGTGTGGGAGGGCAATCAGCCCCAGCATGTT. This encodes CASSSVWEGNQPQHV.

This clonotype was seen just once. This chain links TRBV4-1 with TRBJ2-1, with D possibly matching TRBD1 (5 bases). V lost 4 bases and J 2 bases, leaving 21 bases between the germline ends. The CDR3 runs 18 residues. Germline V gene sequence: CDR1 MGHRA, CDR2 YSYEKL. The chain's CDR3 is CASSPEPPTEKAYNEQFF. In nucleotides, the CDR3 is TGCGCCAGCAGCCCCGAGCCGCCGACAGAGAAGGCCTACAATGAGCAGTTCTTC.

This clonotype occurred many times. In nucleotides, the CDR3 is TGTGCCAGCAGCCTGACAGGGCGCACAGATACGCAGTATTTT. Encoded protein: CASSLTGRTDTQYF. J is TRBJ2-3 and V is TRBV6-1; 7 bases map to TRBD1. CDR1 MNHNS and CDR2 SASEGT come from the germline V gene. The CDR3 has 14 residues. V dropped 6 bases and J dropped 1; count of bases not matched to a gene: 4.

A word on this clonotype: With a much larger clone just one base away, this may be a read error. This sequence joins TRBV7-9 and TRBJ1-3; possibly TRBD1 for D (5 bases). Germline V lookup: CDR1 SEHNR, CDR2 FQNEAQ (reference sequence). The length of the CDR3 is 15 residues. CDR3 coding DNA: TGTGCCAGCAGCCAGACAGCGAACTCTGGAGACACCATATATTTT. Amino acid sequence: CASSQTANSGDTIYF.

As regards this clonotype: Sequence at one end of the junction differs from germline and may be a read error. The J gene is TRBJ2-1, the V gene TRBV7-3, with 8 bases lining up with TRBD1. The CDR3 totals 14 residues. Germline lookup yields CDR1 SGHTA and CDR2 FQGTGA. The CDR3 nucleotides read TGTGCCAGCAGACTCGACAGGGGCTACAGTGAGCAGTTCTTC. This codes for CASRLDRGYSEQFF. Full variable domain (outside the CDR3, taken from reference TRBV7-3 and TRBJ2-1): GAGVSQTPSNKVTEKGKYVELRCDPISGHTALYWYRQSLGQGPEFLIYFQGTGAADDSGLPNDRFFAVRPEGSVSTLKIQRTERGDSAVYLCASRLDRGYSEQFFGPGTRLTVL.

Turning to this clonotype: This may be a read error: a much more frequent sequence differs by one nucleotide. The CDR3 sequence: CASSLGHGDGDQPQHF. CDR3 nucleotide sequence: TGCGCCAGCAGCTTGGGTCACGGAGATGGTGACCAGCCCCAGCATTTT. This chain links TRBV5-1 with TRBJ1-5, with D uncertain. The CDR3 is 16 residues long. Germline V gene data show CDR1 as SGHRS and CDR2 as YFSETQ. V was pared by 0 bases and J by 7 bases, with 17 bases between.

In regard to this clonotype: The CDR3 does not close with the conserved phenylalanine or tryptophan, likely indicating a read error. V and J are TRBV4-2 and TRBJ1-2, with D hard to call. The germline V gene has CDR1 LGHNA and CDR2 YNFKEQ. This CDR3 is built from 15 residues. The CDR3 sequence is CASSQDSLGDYDYTL. The CDR3 DNA reads as TGTGCCAGCAGCCAAGATTCATTGGGAGACTATGACTACACCCTC.

The chain couples TRBV11-3 to TRBJ2-3, with D perhaps TRBD2 (5 bases). V lost 9 bases, J lost 6 bases, and 16 bases lay in between. Germline V gives CDR1 SGHNT, CDR2 YENEEA. The CDR3 sequence is 13 residues long. In nucleotides, the CDR3 is TGTGCCAGTAGCGTGCAGAGTGCGGATACGCAGTATTTT. Translation: CASSVQSADTQYF. Combining the CDR3 with reference TRBV11-3 and TRBJ2-3 gives the whole variable domain EAGVVQSPRYKIIEKKQPVAFWCNPISGHNTLYWYLQNLGQGPELLIRYENEEAVDDSQLPKDRFSAERLKGVDSTLKIQPAELGDSAVYLCASSVQSADTQYFGPGTRLTVL.

On this clonotype itself: As the CDR3 is not closed by the conserved phenylalanine or tryptophan, this likely results from a read error. The chain is built from TRBV29-1 and TRBJ2-3, with a tentative D call TRBD2 (6 bases). Germline V gives CDR1 SQVTM, CDR2 ANQGSEA. The length of the CDR3 is 12 residues. The CDR3 region is CSVAPGADTQYL. The CDR3 nucleotides are TGCAGTGTTGCCCCGGGGGCAGATACGCAGTATCTT.

In its sample, this clonotype was seen once. The junction differs from germline at one of its ends, possibly a read error. V and J are TRBV29-1 and TRBJ2-1; 8 positions agree with TRBD1. The CDR3 spans 17 residues. Germline V gives CDR1 SQVTM, CDR2 ANQGSEA. The chain's CDR3 is CNAPRLEGQVFYNEQFF. CDR3 DNA: TGCAACGCCCCTCGGTTGGAGGGACAGGTTTTCTACAACGAGCAGTTCTTC.

A remark on this clonotype: The final CDR3 position lacks the conserved phenylalanine or tryptophan, pointing to a likely read error. The chain has TRBV11-1 and TRBJ2-3; TRBD2 agrees at 11 bases. Germline-derived CDR1 and CDR2 are SGHAT and FQDESV (reference sequence). The CDR3 contains 15 residues. The CDR3 spells CASSPSGRPTDTQYS. CDR3 DNA: TGTGCTAGCAGCCCTAGCGGGAGGCCTACGGATACGCAGTATTCT.

Only a few counts were recorded for this clonotype. This may arise from a read error, as a much more abundant clone is one base away. The chain employs TRBV29-1 and TRBJ1-2, with TRBD1 identical over 7 bases. The CDR3 length is 13 residues. With V trimmed by 3 bases and J by 6 bases, 7 bases remained unmatched. Germline CDR1 and CDR2: SQVTM and ANQGSEA. The CDR3 DNA is TGCAGCGTTGATGCGGACAGGAACCATGGCTACACCTTC. As protein: CSVDADRNHGYTF.

This clonotype was counted ten times or more. The rearrangement uses TRBV13 and TRBJ2-1, with 7 bases lining up with TRBD2. Germline V gene sequence: CDR1 PRHDT, CDR2 FYEKMQ (reference sequence). The V gene end was trimmed by 5 bases and the J gene end by 1 base; junction bases not matched to a gene: 5. The CDR3 is made up of 15 amino acids. CDR3 sequence reads: CASSPREKSYNEQFF. The CDR3 DNA sequence: TGTGCCAGCAGCCCGCGGGAGAAATCCTACAATGAGCAGTTCTTC. Filled out from reference TRBV13 and TRBJ2-1, the complete variable domain reads AAGVIQSPRHLIKEKRETATLKCYPIPRHDTVYWYQQGPGQDPQFLISFYEKMQSDKGSIPDRFSAQQFSDYHSELNMSSLELGDSALYFCASSPREKSYNEQFFGPGTRLTVL.

This clonotype was seen ten or more times. The chain couples TRBV29-1 to TRBJ2-3; 12 nucleotides agree with TRBD1. Germline assignment: CDR1 SQVTM and CDR2 ANQGSEA. The V segment lost 7 bases and the J segment 1 base; nucleotides outside the gene matches: 6. CDR3 length: 15 residues. CDR3 DNA sequence: TGCAGCGCCGCAGGGACAGGGGGCGGCACAGATACGCAGTATTTT. As protein: CSAAGTGGGTDTQYF.